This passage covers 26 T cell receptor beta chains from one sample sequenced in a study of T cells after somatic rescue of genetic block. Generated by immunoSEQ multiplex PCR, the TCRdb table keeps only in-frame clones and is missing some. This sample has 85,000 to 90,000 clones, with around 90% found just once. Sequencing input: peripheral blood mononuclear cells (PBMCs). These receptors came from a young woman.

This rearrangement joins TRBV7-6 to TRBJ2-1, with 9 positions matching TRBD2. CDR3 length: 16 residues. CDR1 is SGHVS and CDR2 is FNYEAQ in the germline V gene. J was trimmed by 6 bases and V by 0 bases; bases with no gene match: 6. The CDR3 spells CASSLAGLAAGNEQFF. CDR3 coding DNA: TGTGCCAGCAGCTTAGCGGGACTAGCCGCGGGCAATGAGCAGTTCTTC.

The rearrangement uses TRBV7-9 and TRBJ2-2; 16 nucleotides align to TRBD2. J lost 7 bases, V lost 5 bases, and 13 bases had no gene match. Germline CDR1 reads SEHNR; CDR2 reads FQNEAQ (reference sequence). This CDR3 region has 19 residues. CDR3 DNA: TGTGCCAGCAGCCCGGCTCCGGGACTAGCGGGAGGGCCCTACGGGGAGCTGTTTTTT. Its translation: CASSPAPGLAGGPYGELFF.

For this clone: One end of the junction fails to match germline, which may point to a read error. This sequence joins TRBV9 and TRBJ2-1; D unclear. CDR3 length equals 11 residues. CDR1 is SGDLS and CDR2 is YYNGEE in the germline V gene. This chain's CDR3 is CASSDPGVSIF. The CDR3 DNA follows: TGTGCCAGCAGCGACCCCGGTGTCTCAATCTTC.

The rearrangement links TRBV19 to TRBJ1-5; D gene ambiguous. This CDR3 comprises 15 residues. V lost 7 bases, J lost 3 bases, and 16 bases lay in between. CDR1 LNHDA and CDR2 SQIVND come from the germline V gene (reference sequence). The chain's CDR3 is CASTIGRLLNQPQHF. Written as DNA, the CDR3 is TGTGCCAGTACCATAGGTAGACTACTCAATCAGCCCCAGCATTTT. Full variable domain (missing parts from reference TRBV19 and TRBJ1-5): DGGITQSPKYLFRKEGQNVTLSCEQNLNHDAMYWYRQDPGQGLRLIYYSQIVNDFQKGDIAEGYSVSREKKESFPLTVTSAQKNPTAFYLCASTIGRLLNQPQHFGDGTRLSIL.

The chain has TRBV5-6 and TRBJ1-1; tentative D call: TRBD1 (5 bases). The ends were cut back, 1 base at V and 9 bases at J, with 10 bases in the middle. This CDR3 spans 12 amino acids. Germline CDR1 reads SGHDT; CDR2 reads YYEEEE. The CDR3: CASSLLAGKAFF. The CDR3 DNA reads TGTGCCAGCAGCTTGTTAGCAGGGAAAGCTTTCTTT.

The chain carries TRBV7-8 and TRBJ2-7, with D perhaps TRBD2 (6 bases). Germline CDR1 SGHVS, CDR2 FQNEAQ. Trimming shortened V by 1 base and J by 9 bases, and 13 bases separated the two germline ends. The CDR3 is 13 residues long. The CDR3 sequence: CASSLEAGRTQYF. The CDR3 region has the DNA TGTGCCAGCAGCTTAGAGGCGGGAAGGACGCAGTACTTC.

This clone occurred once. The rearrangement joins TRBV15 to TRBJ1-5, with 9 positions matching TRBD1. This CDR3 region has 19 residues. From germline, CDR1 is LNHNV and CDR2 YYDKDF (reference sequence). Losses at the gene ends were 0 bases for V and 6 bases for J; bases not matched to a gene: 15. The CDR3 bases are TGTGCCACCAGCAGAGATTTATCGGGACCGGGACAGGGTGCTCAGCCCCAGCATTTT. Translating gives CATSRDLSGPGQGAQPQHF. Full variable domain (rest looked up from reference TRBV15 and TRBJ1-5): DAMVIQNPRYQVTQFGKPVTLSCSQTLNHNVMYWYQQKSSQAPKLLFHYYDKDFNNEADTPDNFQSRRPNTSFCFLDIRSPGLGDTAMYLCATSRDLSGPGQGAQPQHFGDGTRLSIL.

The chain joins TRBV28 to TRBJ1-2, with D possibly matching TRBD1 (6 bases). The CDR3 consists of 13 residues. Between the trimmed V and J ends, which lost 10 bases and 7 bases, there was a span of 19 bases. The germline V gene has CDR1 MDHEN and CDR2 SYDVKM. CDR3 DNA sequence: TGTGCCACGTGGAGGCAGGGGAGCGGTGGCTACACCTTC. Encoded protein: CATWRQGSGGYTF.

The CDR3 DNA sequence: TGCAGTGCCTTGAGAGGGACCCAGTACTTC. Its translation: CSALRGTQYF. The chain uses TRBV20-1 and TRBJ2-5, with D hard to call. Trimming stripped 6 bases from V and 7 bases from J, with 9 bases between. This CDR3 spans 10 amino acids. Germline V CDR1 and CDR2: DFQATT, SNEGSKA (reference sequence).

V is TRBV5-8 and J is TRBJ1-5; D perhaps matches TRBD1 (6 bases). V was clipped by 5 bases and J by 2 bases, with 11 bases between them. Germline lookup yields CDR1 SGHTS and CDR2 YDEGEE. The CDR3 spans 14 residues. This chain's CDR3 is CASSHRVGNQPQHF. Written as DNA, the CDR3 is TGTGCCAGCAGTCACAGGGTCGGCAATCAGCCCCAGCATTTT.

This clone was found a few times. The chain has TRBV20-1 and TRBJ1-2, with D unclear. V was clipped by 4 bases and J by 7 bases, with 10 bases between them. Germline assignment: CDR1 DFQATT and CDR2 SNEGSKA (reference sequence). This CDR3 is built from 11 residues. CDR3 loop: CSATHGGGYTF. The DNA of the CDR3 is TGCAGTGCTACCCATGGCGGTGGCTACACCTTC.

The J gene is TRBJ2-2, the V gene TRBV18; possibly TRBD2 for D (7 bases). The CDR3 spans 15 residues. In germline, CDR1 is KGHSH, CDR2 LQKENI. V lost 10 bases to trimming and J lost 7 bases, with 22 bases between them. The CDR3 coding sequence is TGTGCCACCCCAGGAGGGGGGGTTTTCGGCGGGGAGCTGTTTTTT. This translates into CATPGGGVFGGELFF.

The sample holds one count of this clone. CDR3 in amino acids: CASRGRVNHGYTF. In DNA form, the CDR3 reads TGTGCCAGTAGAGGCAGGGTAAATCATGGCTACACCTTC. This chain links TRBV19 with TRBJ1-2, with D possibly TRBD1 on 5 matching bases. CDR1 and CDR2 (germline): LNHDA, SQIVND (reference sequence). Trimming took 6 bases from V and 6 from J, leaving 14 bases between them. The CDR3 is made up of 13 amino acids.

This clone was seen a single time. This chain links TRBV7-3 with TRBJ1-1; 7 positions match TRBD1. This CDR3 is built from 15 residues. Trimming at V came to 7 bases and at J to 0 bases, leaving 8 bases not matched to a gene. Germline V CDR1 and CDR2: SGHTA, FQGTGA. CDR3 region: CASTTGASMNTEAFF. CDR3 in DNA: TGTGCCAGCACCACAGGGGCATCTATGAACACTGAAGCTTTCTTT.

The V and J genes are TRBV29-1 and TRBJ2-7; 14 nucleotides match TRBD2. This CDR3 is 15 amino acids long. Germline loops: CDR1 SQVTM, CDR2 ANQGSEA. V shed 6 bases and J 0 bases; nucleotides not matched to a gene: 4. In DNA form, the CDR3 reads TGCAGCGTCGGACTAGCGGGAGGCTTCTCCTACGAGCAGTACTTC. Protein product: CSVGLAGGFSYEQYF.

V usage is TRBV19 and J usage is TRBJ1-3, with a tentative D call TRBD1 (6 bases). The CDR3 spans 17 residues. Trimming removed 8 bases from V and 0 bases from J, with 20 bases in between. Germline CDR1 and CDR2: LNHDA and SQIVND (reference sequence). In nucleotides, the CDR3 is TGTGCCAGTGGGGAACCCGCAGGGGCAAACTCTGGAAACACCATATATTTT. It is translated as CASGEPAGANSGNTIYF. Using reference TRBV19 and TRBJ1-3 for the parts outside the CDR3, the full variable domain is DGGITQSPKYLFRKEGQNVTLSCEQNLNHDAMYWYRQDPGQGLRLIYYSQIVNDFQKGDIAEGYSVSREKKESFPLTVTSAQKNPTAFYLCASGEPAGANSGNTIYFGEGSWLTVV.

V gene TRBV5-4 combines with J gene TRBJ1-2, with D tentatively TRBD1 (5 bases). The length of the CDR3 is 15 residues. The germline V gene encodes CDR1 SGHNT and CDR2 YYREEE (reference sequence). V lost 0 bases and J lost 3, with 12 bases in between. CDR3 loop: CASSLGGIRDYGYTF. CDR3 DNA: TGTGCCAGCAGCTTGGGGGGCATTCGAGACTATGGCTACACCTTC.

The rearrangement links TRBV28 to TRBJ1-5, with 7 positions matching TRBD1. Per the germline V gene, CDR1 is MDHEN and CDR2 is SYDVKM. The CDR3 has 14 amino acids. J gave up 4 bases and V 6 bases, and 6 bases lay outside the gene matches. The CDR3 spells CASRRQGDNQPQHF. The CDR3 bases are TGTGCCAGCAGGCGACAGGGAGATAATCAGCCCCAGCATTTT.

Here the CDR3 reads CASSTGVAPTEAQYF. CDR3 coding DNA: TGTGCCAGTAGTACCGGGGTGGCGCCAACGGAGGCCCAGTACTTC. V gene TRBV19 combines with J gene TRBJ2-5; possible D gene TRBD2, 5 bases. Trimming took off 4 bases at V and 9 bases at J, with 21 bases between the two ends. CDR1 is LNHDA, CDR2 SQIVND, per germline (reference sequence). There are 15 residues in the CDR3.

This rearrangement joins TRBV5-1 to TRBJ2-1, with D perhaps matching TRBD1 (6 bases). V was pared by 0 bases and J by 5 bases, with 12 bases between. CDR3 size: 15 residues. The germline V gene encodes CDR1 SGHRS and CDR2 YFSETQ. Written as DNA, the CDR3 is TGCGCCAGCAGCTTGGACAGGGTCGTCGACAATGAGCAGTTCTTC. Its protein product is CASSLDRVVDNEQFF.

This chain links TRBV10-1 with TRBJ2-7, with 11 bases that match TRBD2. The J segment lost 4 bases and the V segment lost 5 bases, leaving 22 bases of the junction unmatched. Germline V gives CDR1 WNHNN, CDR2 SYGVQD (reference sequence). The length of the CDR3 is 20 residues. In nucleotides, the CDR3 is TGCGCCAGCAGTATAGTGAGTCACACTAGCGGGAGAGGTTCGTCATACGAGCAGTACTTC. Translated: CASSIVSHTSGRGSSYEQYF.

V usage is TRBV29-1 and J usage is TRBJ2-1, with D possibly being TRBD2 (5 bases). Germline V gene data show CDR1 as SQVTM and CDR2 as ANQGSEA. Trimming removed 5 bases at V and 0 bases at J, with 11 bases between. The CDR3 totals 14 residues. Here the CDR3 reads CSVPRGSSYNEQFF. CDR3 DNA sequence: TGCAGCGTTCCACGGGGAAGCTCCTACAATGAGCAGTTCTTC.

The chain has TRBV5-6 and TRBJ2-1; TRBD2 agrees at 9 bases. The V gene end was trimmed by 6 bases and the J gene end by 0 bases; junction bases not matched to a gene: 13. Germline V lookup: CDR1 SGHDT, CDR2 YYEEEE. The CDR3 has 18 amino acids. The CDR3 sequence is CASTSRGTSFSSYNEQFF. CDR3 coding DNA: TGTGCCAGCACCTCTCGGGGGACTAGCTTCTCCTCCTACAATGAGCAGTTCTTC.

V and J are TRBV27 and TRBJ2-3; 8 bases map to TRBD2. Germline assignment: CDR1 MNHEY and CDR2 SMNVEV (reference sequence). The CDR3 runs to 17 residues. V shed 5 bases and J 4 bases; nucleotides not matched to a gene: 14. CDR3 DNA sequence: TGTGCCAGCAGTCTCCGCCCGGGACTAGGAAGGGCAGATACGCAGTATTTT. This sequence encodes CASSLRPGLGRADTQYF.

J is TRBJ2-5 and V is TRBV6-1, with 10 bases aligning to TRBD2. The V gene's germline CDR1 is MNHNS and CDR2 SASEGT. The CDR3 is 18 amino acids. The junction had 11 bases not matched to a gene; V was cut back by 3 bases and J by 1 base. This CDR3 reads CASSDRAGGQVGQETQYF. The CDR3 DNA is TGTGCCAGCAGTGATCGAGCGGGAGGGCAGGTGGGCCAAGAGACCCAGTACTTC.

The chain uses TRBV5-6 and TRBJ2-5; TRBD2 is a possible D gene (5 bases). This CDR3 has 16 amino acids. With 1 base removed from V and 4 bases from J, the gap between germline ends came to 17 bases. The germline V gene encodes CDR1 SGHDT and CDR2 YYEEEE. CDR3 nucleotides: TGTGCCAGCAGCTTGACCCGGGGTCCCTCCACAGAGACCCAGTACTTC. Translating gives CASSLTRGPSTETQYF.